The 2 T cell receptor beta chains reported below all come from one sample, sequenced in a study of neoadjuvant anti-PD-1 for oral cavity cancer. The protocol was immunoSEQ multiplex PCR, while the TCRdb copy is restricted to in-frame clones and leaves out a portion. In the table there are roughly 13,000 clones, around 75% of which are singletons. The sample consisted of PBMCs, taken before nivolumab (anti-PD-1) treatment. These receptors originate from a person aged 35-79 years with oral cavity squamous cell carcinoma.

The rearrangement uses TRBV5-4 and TRBJ2-3, with TRBD2 matching 9 bases. The CDR3 has 17 amino acids. Germline CDR1 and CDR2: SGHNT and YYREEE (reference sequence). V gave up 2 bases and J gave up 6 bases; unmatched junction bases: 13. The CDR3 sequence is CASSFAFSLAGGDTQYF. CDR3 DNA sequence: TGTGCCAGCAGCTTTGCATTCTCACTAGCGGGCGGGGATACGCAGTATTTT.

CDR3 nucleotide sequence: TGTGCCAGCAGTTTTGGTGGGGGATTAAAGCAGTTCTTC. Its protein is CASSFGGGLKQFF. V and J are TRBV27 and TRBJ2-1, with D perhaps being TRBD1 or TRBD2 (5 bases each). The CDR3 sequence is 13 residues long. The V gene's germline CDR1 is MNHEY and CDR2 SMNVEV (reference sequence). The V end was cut by 3 bases, the J end by 11 bases, with 14 bases between.